The 6 T cell receptor beta chains below come from one sample, sequenced in a study of blood T cell repertoires in COVID-19. Assay used: immunoSEQ multiplex PCR; TCRdb lists only in-frame clones, some missing. The sample contains fewer than 250,000 clones, approximately 79% of which appear only once. Sequencing was carried out using peripheral blood. These receptors all come from a woman aged 45 to 65 with acute or convalescent COVID-19.

This clone was picked up one time. J is TRBJ1-2 and V is TRBV7-9; 9 nucleotides match TRBD1. The trim removed 6 bases at V and 7 bases at J, leaving 12 bases unmatched. CDR3 length equals 15 residues. Germline CDR1 and CDR2: SEHNR and FQNEAQ (reference sequence). CDR3 DNA sequence: TGTGCCAGCAGGCCTTCGGTACAGGGGGCGGGTGGCTACACCTTC. Protein product: CASRPSVQGAGGYTF. Full variable domain (rest looked up from reference TRBV7-9 and TRBJ1-2): DTGVSQNPRHKITKRGQNVTFRCDPISEHNRLYWYRQTLGQGPEFLTYFQNEAQLEKSRLLSDRFSAERPKGSFSTLEIQRTEQGDSAMYLCASRPSVQGAGGYTFGSGTRLTVV.

The rearrangement links TRBV19 to TRBJ1-5; the match to TRBD1 covers 7 bases. Germline CDR1 reads LNHDA; CDR2 reads SQIVND (reference sequence). V was clipped by 2 bases and J by 7 bases; unmatched bases: 2. There are 13 residues in the CDR3. CDR3 nucleotides: TGTGCCAGTAGTATATACAGGGGCCAGCCCCAGCATTTT. The encoded protein is CASSIYRGQPQHF.

V and J are TRBV19 and TRBJ2-3; D not resolved. The CDR3 sequence is 15 residues long. Germline CDR1 LNHDA, CDR2 SQIVND (reference sequence). V shed 3 bases and J shed 2 bases, with 12 bases lying between them. CDR3 sequence reads: CASSIWVAPTDTQYF. CDR3 DNA sequence: TGTGCCAGTAGTATTTGGGTAGCCCCCACAGATACGCAGTATTTT.

In this sample, this clone turned up once. The J gene is TRBJ2-5, the V gene TRBV5-1; TRBD2 might be the D (6 bases). The germline gives CDR1 SGHRS, CDR2 YFSETQ. V lost 4 bases to trimming and J lost 2 bases, with 12 bases between them. The CDR3 extends over 14 amino acids. The DNA of the CDR3 is TGCGCCAGCAGCCGCCTGACTAGTCAAGAGACCCAGTACTTC. Its protein product is CASSRLTSQETQYF. Using reference TRBV5-1 and TRBJ2-5 for the parts outside the CDR3, the full variable domain is KAGVTQTPRYLIKTRGQQVTLSCSPISGHRSVSWYQQTPGQGLQFLFEYFSETQRNKGNFPGRFSGRQFSNSRSEMNVSTLELGDSALYLCASSRLTSQETQYFGPGTRLLVL.

J is TRBJ2-1 and V is TRBV6-5; no clear D gene. Germline V gives CDR1 MNHEY, CDR2 SVGAGI. V dropped 6 bases and J dropped 5 bases, with 8 bases sitting between them. The CDR3 contains 12 residues. The CDR3 nucleotides read TGTGCCAGCAGACCTCGGGACAATGAGCAGTTCTTC. It encodes CASRPRDNEQFF.

The V call is TRBV24-1, the J call TRBJ2-2; TRBD1 is a possible D gene (5 bases). The CDR3 runs 17 residues. Germline V gene lookup returns CDR1 KGHDR and CDR2 SFDVKD. Trimming removed 5 bases at V and 0 bases at J, with 15 bases between. The CDR3 loop is CATSGKRGATNTGELFF. CDR3 bases: TGTGCCACCAGTGGGAAAAGGGGCGCAACGAACACCGGGGAGCTGTTTTTT.